The 13 T cell receptor beta chains listed next were all sequenced from one sample in a study of patients and donors after allogeneic stem cell transplantation. Each CDR3 protein gets one entry after TCRdb re-called the RT-PCR reads with MiXCR. Among roughly 960,000 distinct CDR3 sequences, over 15% were seen once, and the ten largest hold around 6%. Material for sequencing was blood, either unsorted or a sorted T cell fraction (not recorded which). Source of these receptors: a human donor who was either an allogeneic HSCT recipient or a stem cell or donor lymphocyte infusion donor (not recorded which). It is not recorded whose cells these are; they may come from a transplant donor.

The gene calls are TRBV6-2 or TRBV6-3 and TRBJ2-5, with D possibly matching TRBD1 (6 bases). CDR1 MNHEY and CDR2 SVGEGT come from the germline V gene. The CDR3 length is 17 residues. V lost 1 base and J 4 bases, leaving 19 bases between the germline ends. The DNA of the CDR3 is TGTGCCAGCAGTTACTATCTGGTCGGGCAGGGGACAGAGACCCAGTACTTC. Protein product: CASSYYLVGQGTETQYF.

This rearrangement joins TRBV29-1 to TRBJ2-3; weak D call: TRBD2 (6 bases). V shed 4 bases and J shed 1 base, with 18 bases lying between them. Looked up from germline, CDR1 is SQVTM and CDR2 is ANQGSEA. The CDR3 contains 16 residues. This chain's CDR3 is CSVVGRRGRGTDTQYF. DNA for the CDR3: TGCAGCGTTGTGGGGAGGCGGGGCAGAGGCACAGATACGCAGTATTTT.

The chain couples TRBV14 to TRBJ1-5; D gene uncertain. Per germline, CDR1 SGHDN and CDR2 FVKESK. The CDR3 is 13 amino acids. V was cut by 1 base and J by 10 bases, with 11 bases left in between. The CDR3 DNA reads TGTGCCAGCAGCCAAGGGGTAAGAGCCCCCCAGCATTTT. Its protein product is CASSQGVRAPQHF. The full variable domain, completed using reference TRBV14 and TRBJ1-5, is EAGVTQFPSHSVIEKGQTVTLRCDPISGHDNLYWYRRVMGKEIKFLLHFVKESKQDESGMPNNRFLAERTGGTYSTLKVQPAELEDSGVYFCASSQGVRAPQHFGDGTRLSIL.

This chain connects TRBV7-2 to TRBJ2-7; D is perhaps TRBD1 or TRBD2 (5 bases each). V lost 4 bases and J 1 base, leaving 11 bases between the germline ends. Per germline, CDR1 SGHTA and CDR2 FQGNSA. This CDR3 contains 14 residues. CDR3 in DNA: TGTGCCAGCAGCTGGACGGGACGTTCCTACGAGCAGTACTTC. Translated: CASSWTGRSYEQYF. Drawing the rest from reference TRBV7-2 and TRBJ2-7, the complete variable domain is GAGVSQSPSNKVTEKGKDVELRCDPISGHTALYWYRQSLGQGLEFLIYFQGNSAPDKSGLPSDRFSAERTGGSVSTLTIQRTQQEDSAVYLCASSWTGRSYEQYFGPGTRLTVT.

The rearrangement uses TRBV18 and TRBJ1-1, with D perhaps TRBD1 (6 bases). V shed 3 bases and J shed 3 bases, with 11 bases lying between them. The CDR3 is made up of 14 amino acids. Germline CDR1 KGHSH, CDR2 LQKENI. The CDR3 reads CASSPVRTDTEAFF. The CDR3 DNA is TGTGCCAGCTCACCTGTCAGGACAGACACTGAAGCTTTCTTT.

This clonotype was observed a handful of times. DNA of the CDR3: TGTGCCAGCAGTTTAGTCCTAGGAGCGACGATTAATCAGCCCCAGCATTTT. Its protein is CASSLVLGATINQPQHF. The chain couples TRBV12-3 or TRBV12-4 to TRBJ1-5; unclear D gene. The CDR3 covers 17 residues. Trimming stripped 1 base from V and 4 bases from J, with 17 bases between.

This clonotype has just a few counts. The chain couples TRBV12-3 or TRBV12-4 to TRBJ1-6; D unclear. The CDR3 is made up of 11 amino acids. The V gene lost 10 bases and the J gene lost 14 bases, with 15 bases spanning the gap. This CDR3 is CATRRGSALHF. CDR3 bases: TGTGCCACCCGACGGGGATCGGCCCTCCACTTT.

The chain recombines TRBV29-1 with TRBJ2-5; D is ambiguous. V was pared by 3 bases and J by 3 bases, with 8 bases between. The CDR3 is made up of 12 amino acids. CDR1 and CDR2 from the germline V gene are SQVTM and ANQGSEA. As DNA, the CDR3 is TGCAGCGTTGACAGGAGTAAAGAGACCCAGTACTTC. This sequence encodes CSVDRSKETQYF.

The rearrangement joins TRBV7-2 to TRBJ1-5; D unclear. Trimming removed 0 bases from V and 6 bases from J, with 15 bases in between. The V gene's germline CDR1 is SGHTA and CDR2 FQGNSA. CDR3 length equals 16 residues. CDR3 nucleotides: TGTGCCAGCAGCTTAGCTCCGAGGGCAGTATCTCAGCCCCAGCATTTT. It specifies CASSLAPRAVSQPQHF.

J is TRBJ1-6 and V is TRBV9, with 9 bases aligning to TRBD1. Germline CDR1 is SGDLS and CDR2 is YYNGEE. The CDR3 spans 16 residues. Trimming at V came to 4 bases and at J to 9 bases, leaving 11 bases not matched to a gene. CDR3 DNA: TGTGCCAGCAGCCGGAGCGGACAGGGGCGTTCTTCACCCCTCCACTTT. This encodes CASSRSGQGRSSPLHF. Using reference TRBV9 and TRBJ1-6 for the parts outside the CDR3, the full variable domain is DSGVTQTPKHLITATGQRVTLRCSPRSGDLSVYWYQQSLDQGLQFLIQYYNGEERAKGNILERFSAQQFPDLHSELNLSSLELGDSALYFCASSRSGQGRSSPLHFGNGTRLTVT.

This clonotype was observed a handful of times. Germline and junction disagree at one end, which may indicate a read error. This rearrangement joins TRBV12-3 or TRBV12-4 to TRBJ2-7, with TRBD2 identical over 9 bases. This CDR3 has 12 residues. The CDR3 loop reads CASSLNGRGGHF. The CDR3 DNA follows: TGTGCCAGCAGCCTCAACGGGCGGGGGGGACACTTC.

This clonotype was counted a few times. The chain carries TRBV4-1 and TRBJ2-1, with D maybe TRBD2 (6 bases). Germline V gene sequence: CDR1 MGHRA, CDR2 YSYEKL. Trimming took off 3 bases at V and 5 bases at J, with 14 bases between the two ends. This CDR3 contains 15 residues. The CDR3 sequence: CASSHLLAANNEQFF. The DNA for the CDR3 is TGCGCCAGCAGCCATTTACTAGCAGCTAACAATGAGCAGTTCTTC.

This clonotype was seen a single time. The chain combines TRBV12-3 or TRBV12-4 with TRBJ2-3; D is perhaps TRBD1 (5 bases). V lost 3 bases, J lost 2 bases, and 12 bases lay in between. This CDR3 is built from 15 residues. The CDR3 bases are TGTGCCAGCAGTTTTACAGGCAGTTCCACAGATACGCAGTATTTT. Encoded protein: CASSFTGSSTDTQYF.